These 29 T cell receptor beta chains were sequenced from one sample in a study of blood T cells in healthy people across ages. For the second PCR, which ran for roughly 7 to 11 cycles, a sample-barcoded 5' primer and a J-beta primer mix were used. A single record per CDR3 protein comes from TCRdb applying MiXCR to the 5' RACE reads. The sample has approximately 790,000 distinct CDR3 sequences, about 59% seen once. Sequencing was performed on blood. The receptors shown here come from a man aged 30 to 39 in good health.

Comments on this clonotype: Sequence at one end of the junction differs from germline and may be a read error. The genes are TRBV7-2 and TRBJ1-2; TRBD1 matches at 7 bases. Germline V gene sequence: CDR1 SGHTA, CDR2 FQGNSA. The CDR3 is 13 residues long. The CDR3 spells CACSLGQENGYTF. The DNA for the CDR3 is TGTGCCTGCAGCTTAGGACAGGAAAATGGCTACACCTTC. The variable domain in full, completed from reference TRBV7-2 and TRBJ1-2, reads GAGVSQSPSNKVTEKGKDVELRCDPISGHTALYWYRQSLGQGLEFLIYFQGNSAPDKSGLPSDRFSAERTGGSVSTLTIQRTQQEDSAVYLCACSLGQENGYTFGSGTRLTVV.

The CDR3, as DNA: TGTGCCAGCAGTGAGCCCGGGACGAGTAGAGGCTACACCTTC. This encodes CASSEPGTSRGYTF. The J gene is TRBJ1-2, the V gene TRBV25-1; a possible D gene is TRBD1 (5 bases). The germline gives CDR1 MGHDK, CDR2 SYGVNS. CDR3 length: 14 residues. With 3 bases removed from V and 8 bases from J, the gap between germline ends came to 16 bases.

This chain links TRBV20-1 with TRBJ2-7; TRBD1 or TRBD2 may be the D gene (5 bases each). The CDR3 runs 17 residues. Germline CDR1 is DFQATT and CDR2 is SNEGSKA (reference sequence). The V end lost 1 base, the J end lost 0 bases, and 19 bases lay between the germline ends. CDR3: CSARATPGAELSYEQYF. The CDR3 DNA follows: TGCAGTGCTAGAGCTACACCCGGGGCAGAACTCTCCTACGAGCAGTACTTC.

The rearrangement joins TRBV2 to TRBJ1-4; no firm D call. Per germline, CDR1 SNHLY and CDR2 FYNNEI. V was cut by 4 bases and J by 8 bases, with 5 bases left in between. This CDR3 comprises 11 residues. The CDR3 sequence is CASSGVEKLFF. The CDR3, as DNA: TGTGCCAGCAGTGGGGTCGAAAAACTGTTTTTT.

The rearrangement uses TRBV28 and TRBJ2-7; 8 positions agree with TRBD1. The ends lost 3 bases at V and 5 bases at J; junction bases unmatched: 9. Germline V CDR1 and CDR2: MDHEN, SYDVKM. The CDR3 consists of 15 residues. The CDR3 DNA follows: TGTGCCAGCAGTTTCCCCCGGGACAGGTACAACGAGCAGTACTTC. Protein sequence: CASSFPRDRYNEQYF. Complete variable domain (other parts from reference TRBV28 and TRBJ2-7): DVKVTQSSRYLVKRTGEKVFLECVQDMDHENMFWYRQDPGLGLRLIYFSYDVKMKEKGDIPEGYSVSREKKERFSLILESASTNQTSMYLCASSFPRDRYNEQYFGPGTRLTVT.

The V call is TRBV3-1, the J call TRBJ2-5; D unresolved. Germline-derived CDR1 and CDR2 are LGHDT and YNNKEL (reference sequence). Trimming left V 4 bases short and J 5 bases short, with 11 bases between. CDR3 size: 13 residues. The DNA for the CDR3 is TGTGCCAGCAGCCGGACCTTCACGGAGACCCAGTACTTC. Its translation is CASSRTFTETQYF.

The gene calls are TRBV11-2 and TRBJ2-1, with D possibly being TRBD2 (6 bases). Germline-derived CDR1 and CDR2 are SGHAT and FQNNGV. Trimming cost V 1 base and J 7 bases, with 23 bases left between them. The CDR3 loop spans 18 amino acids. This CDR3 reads CASSLGWGAGLHGNEQFF. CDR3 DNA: TGTGCCAGCAGCTTAGGGTGGGGAGCGGGCCTCCACGGAAATGAGCAGTTCTTC.

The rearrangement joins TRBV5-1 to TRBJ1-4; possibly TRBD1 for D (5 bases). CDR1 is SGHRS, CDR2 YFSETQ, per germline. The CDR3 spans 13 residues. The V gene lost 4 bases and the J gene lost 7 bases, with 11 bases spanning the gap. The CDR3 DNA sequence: TGCGCCAGCAGCGTGTCGCAGGGTGAAAAACTGTTTTTT. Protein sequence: CASSVSQGEKLFF.

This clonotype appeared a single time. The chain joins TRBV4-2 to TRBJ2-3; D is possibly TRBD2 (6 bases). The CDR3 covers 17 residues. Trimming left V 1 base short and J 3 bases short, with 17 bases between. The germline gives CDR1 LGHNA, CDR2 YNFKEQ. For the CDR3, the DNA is TGTGCCAGCAGCCAAGTTGCGCGGGGCATAGGGACAGATACGCAGTATTTT. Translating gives CASSQVARGIGTDTQYF.

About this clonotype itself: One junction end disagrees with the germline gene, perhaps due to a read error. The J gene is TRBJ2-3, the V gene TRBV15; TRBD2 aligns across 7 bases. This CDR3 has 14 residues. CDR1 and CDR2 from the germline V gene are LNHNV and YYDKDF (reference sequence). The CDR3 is CATSRDPGRDTQNF. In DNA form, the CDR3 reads TGTGCCACCAGCAGAGATCCAGGGAGGGATACGCAGAATTTT.

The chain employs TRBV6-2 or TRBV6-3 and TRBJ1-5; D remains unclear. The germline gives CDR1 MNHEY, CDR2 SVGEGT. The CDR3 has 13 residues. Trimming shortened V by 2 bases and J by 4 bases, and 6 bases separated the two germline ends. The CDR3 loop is CASSYRRNQPQHF. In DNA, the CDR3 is TGTGCCAGCAGTTACCGTAGAAATCAGCCCCAGCATTTT.

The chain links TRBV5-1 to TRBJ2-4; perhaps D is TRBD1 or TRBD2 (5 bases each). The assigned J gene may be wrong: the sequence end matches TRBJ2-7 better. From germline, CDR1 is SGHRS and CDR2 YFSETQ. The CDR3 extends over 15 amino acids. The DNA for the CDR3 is TGCGCCAGCAGCCCGGGGCCTCAGGGTACGTCCGAGCAGTACTTC. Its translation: CASSPGPQGTSEQYF.

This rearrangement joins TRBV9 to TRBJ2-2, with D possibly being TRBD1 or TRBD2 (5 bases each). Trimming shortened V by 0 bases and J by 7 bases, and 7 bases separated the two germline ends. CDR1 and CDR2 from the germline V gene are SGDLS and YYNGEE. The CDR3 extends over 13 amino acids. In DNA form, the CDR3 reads TGTGCCAGCAGCGTAGGGGGGATCGGGGAGCTGTTTTTT. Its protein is CASSVGGIGELFF. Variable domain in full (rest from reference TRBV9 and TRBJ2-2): DSGVTQTPKHLITATGQRVTLRCSPRSGDLSVYWYQQSLDQGLQFLIQYYNGEERAKGNILERFSAQQFPDLHSELNLSSLELGDSALYFCASSVGGIGELFFGEGSRLTVL.

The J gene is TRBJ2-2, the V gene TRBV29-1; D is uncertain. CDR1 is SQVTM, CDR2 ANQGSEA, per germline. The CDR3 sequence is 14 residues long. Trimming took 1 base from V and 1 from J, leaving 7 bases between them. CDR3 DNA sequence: TGCAGCGTTGAAGTCAGGATGAACACCGGGGAGCTGTTTTTT. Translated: CSVEVRMNTGELFF.

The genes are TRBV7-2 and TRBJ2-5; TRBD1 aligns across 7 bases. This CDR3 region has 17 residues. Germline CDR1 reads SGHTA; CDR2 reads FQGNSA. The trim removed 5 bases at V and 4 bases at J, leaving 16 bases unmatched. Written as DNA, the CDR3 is TGTGCCAGCAGCCCCCGATCGGCAGGGGGTTTAGGAGAGACCCAGTACTTC. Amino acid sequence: CASSPRSAGGLGETQYF.

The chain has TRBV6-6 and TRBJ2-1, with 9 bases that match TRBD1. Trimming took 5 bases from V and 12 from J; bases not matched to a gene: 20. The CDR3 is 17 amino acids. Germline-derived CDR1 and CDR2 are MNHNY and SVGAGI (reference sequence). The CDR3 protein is CASSHHLRDRAPGGQFF. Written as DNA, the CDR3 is TGTGCCAGCAGTCACCATCTCCGGGACAGGGCCCCCGGGGGGCAGTTCTTC.

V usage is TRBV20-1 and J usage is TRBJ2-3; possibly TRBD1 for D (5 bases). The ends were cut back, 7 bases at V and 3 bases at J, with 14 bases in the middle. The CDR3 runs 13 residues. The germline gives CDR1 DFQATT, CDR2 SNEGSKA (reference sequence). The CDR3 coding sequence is TGCAGTGTTGTGGCAGGGATAACAGATACGCAGTATTTT. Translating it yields CSVVAGITDTQYF.

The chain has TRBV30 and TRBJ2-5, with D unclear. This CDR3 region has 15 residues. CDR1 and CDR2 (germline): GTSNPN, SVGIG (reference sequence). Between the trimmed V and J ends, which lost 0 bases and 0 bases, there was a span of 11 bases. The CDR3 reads CAWSVGSQYQETQYF. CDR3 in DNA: TGTGCCTGGAGTGTAGGTAGTCAGTACCAAGAGACCCAGTACTTC.

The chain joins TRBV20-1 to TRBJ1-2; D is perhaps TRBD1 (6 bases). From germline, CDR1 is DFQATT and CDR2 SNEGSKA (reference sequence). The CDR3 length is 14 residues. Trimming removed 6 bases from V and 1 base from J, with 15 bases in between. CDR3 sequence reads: CSAADRTINYGYTF. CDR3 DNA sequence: TGCAGTGCCGCGGACAGAACAATTAACTATGGCTACACCTTC.

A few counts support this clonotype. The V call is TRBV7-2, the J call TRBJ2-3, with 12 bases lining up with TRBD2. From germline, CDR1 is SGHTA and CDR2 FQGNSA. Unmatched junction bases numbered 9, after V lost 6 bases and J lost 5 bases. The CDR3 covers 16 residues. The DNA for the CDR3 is TGTGCCAGCAGGCCAACTAGCGGGGGGTTGGTAGATACGCAGTATTTT. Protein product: CASRPTSGGLVDTQYF.

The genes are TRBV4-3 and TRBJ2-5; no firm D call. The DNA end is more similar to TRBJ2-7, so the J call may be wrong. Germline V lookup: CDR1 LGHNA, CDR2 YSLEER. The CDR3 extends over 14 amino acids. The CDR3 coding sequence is TGCGCCAGCAGCCAAGATCTCTGGGGAAACGAGCAGTACTTC. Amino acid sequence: CASSQDLWGNEQYF.

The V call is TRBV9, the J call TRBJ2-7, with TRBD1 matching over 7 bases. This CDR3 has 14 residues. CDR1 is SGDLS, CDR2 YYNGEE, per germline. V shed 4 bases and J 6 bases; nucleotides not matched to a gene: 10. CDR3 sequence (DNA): TGTGCCAGCAGCCCCGAGACAGGGAACAGCGAGCAGTACTTC. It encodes CASSPETGNSEQYF. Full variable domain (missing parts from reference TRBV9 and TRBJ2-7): DSGVTQTPKHLITATGQRVTLRCSPRSGDLSVYWYQQSLDQGLQFLIQYYNGEERAKGNILERFSAQQFPDLHSELNLSSLELGDSALYFCASSPETGNSEQYFGPGTRLTVT.

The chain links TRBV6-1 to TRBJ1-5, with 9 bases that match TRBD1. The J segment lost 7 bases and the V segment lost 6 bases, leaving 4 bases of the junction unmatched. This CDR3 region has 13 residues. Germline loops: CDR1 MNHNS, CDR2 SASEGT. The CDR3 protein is CASSGTGRQPQHF. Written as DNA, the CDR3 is TGTGCCAGCAGCGGGACAGGGCGACAGCCCCAGCATTTT.

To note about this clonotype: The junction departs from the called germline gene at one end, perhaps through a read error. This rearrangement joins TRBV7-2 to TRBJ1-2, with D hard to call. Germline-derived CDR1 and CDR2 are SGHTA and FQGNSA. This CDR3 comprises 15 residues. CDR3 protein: CVSSLRQAPGYGYTF. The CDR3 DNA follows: TGTGTCAGCAGCTTAAGGCAGGCCCCTGGCTATGGCTACACCTTC.

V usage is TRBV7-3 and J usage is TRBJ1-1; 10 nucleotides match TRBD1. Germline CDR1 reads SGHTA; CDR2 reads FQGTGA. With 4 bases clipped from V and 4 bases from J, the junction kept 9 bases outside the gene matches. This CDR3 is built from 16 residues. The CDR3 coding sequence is TGTGCCAGCAGCTCCGGCCGGACAGGGGGTGTCACTGAAGCTTTCTTT. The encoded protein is CASSSGRTGGVTEAFF.

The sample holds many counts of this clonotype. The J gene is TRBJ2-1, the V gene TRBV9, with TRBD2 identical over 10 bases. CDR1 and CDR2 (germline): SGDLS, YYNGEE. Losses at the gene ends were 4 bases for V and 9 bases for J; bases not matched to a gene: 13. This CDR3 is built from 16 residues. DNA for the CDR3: TGTGCCAGCAGCCCGAGACTAGCGGGCCCCTCCATTGAGCAGTTCTTC. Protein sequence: CASSPRLAGPSIEQFF. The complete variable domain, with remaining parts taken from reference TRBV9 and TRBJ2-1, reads DSGVTQTPKHLITATGQRVTLRCSPRSGDLSVYWYQQSLDQGLQFLIQYYNGEERAKGNILERFSAQQFPDLHSELNLSSLELGDSALYFCASSPRLAGPSIEQFFGPGTRLTVL.

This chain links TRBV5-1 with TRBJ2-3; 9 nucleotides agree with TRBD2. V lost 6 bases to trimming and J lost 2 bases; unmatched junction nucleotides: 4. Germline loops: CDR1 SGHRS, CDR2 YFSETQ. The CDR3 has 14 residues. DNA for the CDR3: TGCGCCAGCAAGACTAGCGGAACCACAGATACGCAGTATTTT. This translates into CASKTSGTTDTQYF.

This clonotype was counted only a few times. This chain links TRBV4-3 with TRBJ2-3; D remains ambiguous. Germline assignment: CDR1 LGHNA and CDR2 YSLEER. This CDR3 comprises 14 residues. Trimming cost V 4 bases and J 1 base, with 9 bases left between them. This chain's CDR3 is CASSPRHRTDTQYF. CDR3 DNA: TGCGCCAGCAGCCCCCGGCATCGCACAGATACGCAGTATTTT.

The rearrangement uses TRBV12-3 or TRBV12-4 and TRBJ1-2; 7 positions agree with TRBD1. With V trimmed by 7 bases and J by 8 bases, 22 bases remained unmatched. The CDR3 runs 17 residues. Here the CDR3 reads CASNEFQGTDPSGGYTF. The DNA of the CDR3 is TGTGCCAGCAACGAATTCCAGGGGACAGATCCCTCGGGCGGCTACACCTTC.